A selection of T cell receptor beta chains follows, all from one sample in a study of T cell changes during pregnancy in multiple sclerosis. Sequencing used immunoSEQ multiplex PCR; TCRdb keeps in-frame clones, though not all of them. The sample contains about 59,000 clones, roughly 95% of which appear only once. The specimen comprised CD4+ T cells from peripheral blood mononuclear cells, sampled before pregnancy. These receptor sequences come from a female donor with multiple sclerosis, enrolled in a pregnancy study. Each CDR3 is given with its conserved first and last residue. The size of a clone is reported for some rows only, either as once, few or many, or as a class for expanded clones.

clone size	V gene	CDR3 protein
-	TRBV4-2	CASSQEISGANYGYTF
few	TRBV7-9	CASSSSPTVTYEQYF
-	TRBV10-3	CAIRADRGNQPQHF
once	TRBV11-3	CASSPHWDSGATYEQYF
-	TRBV5-1	CASSLDTGTTYEQYF
-	TRBV7-9	CASSPRQILNTEAFF
-	TRBV4-1	CASSQDVAGNTGELFF
-	TRBV5-6	CASAPVGQLNYGYTF
-	TRBV7-2	CASSPTGTATKKLFF
-	TRBV7-2	CASSLVRQGTKNIQYF
-	TRBV5-6	CASSLERGNTIYF
once	TRBV2	CASRGTGGLYGYTF
-	TRBV2	CASRAHNEKLFF
-	TRBV7-2	CASSLGIGELFF
-	TRBV29-1	CSAGGNGYTF
-	TRBV4-1	CASSQVMGLAGNTGELFF
-	TRBV6-5	CASSSTPTGAYEQYF
-	TRBV7-8	CASSPRQGDFSYNEQFF
-	TRBV5-4	CASSLRLAGGPPYNEQFF
-	TRBV11-3	CASSHSGRVDNEQFF
-	TRBV5-6	CASRFSVNQGAAGANVLTF
-	TRBV12-5	CASGNRDISTEAFF
-	TRBV9	CASSVAAGWGVNGYTF
few	TRBV7-9	CASSLSSGTEQYF
-	TRBV4-1	CASSQDKGALSSPLHF
-	TRBV11-3	CASSLGGSTGELFF
-	TRBV6-1	CASSEHAGPSNQPQHF
-	TRBV19	CASFGQGAQTQYF
-	TRBV7-9	CAGTVSNTGELFF
-	TRBV27	CASSPLQRDRSGNTIYF
-	TRBV27	CASQSATGGKYEQYF
-	TRBV11-1	CASSSLAGEGGEQYF
-	TRBV5-1	CASSFPTPNSGANVLTF
-	TRBV7-3	CASSLGGFNNEQFF
-	TRBV30	CAWSVLGGEQYF
-	TRBV19	CASSIWAQPQHF
-	TRBV7-2	CASSPSGTPSYEQYF
few	TRBV29-1	CSFRGLVGAGELFF
-	TRBV7-7	CASSPQASGMGEQFF
-	TRBV4-2	CASSQATLNTEAFF
-	TRBV29-1	CSVVRTGELFF
-	TRBV4-2	CASSHGTSGSSETQYF
-	TRBV2	CASISGTPSTEAFF
-	TRBV2	CASSSLGTGASGYTF
-	TRBV2	CASSEWTSGRGGEQYF
-	TRBV11-2	CASSPRLGGSYNEQFF
once	TRBV7-9	CASSSPRTNEKLFF
-	TRBV5-4	CASSLTDSLTSPLHF
-	TRBV28	CASSLSGYWGRAGELFF
-	TRBV6-6	CASSPRGGNNEQFF
-	TRBV18	CASLGVQGPTYEQYF
-	TRBV6-6	CASTATSGGRNEQFF
once	TRBV5-5	CASSMAGVNTEAFF
-	TRBV28	CASSSRRGGLYTEAFF
-	TRBV28	CASSFPGDYGYTF
-	TRBV7-9	CASSFGLVDEQFF
once	TRBV11-3	CASSLQGPGTRLAGNEQFF
-	TRBV9	CASSVDGGAAAFF
-	TRBV2	CASIRTGQITDTQYF
-	TRBV28	CASSLYEGRETQYF